The rows below give T cell receptor beta chains drawn from one sample of a study of T cell responses to AZD1222 COVID-19 vaccine. Profiled with immunoSEQ multiplex PCR; TCRdb holds only in-frame clones, not every one. The top ten hold about 1.5% of the sample, which has approximately 150,000 clones, approximately 90% seen once. The sample in question was peripheral blood, obtained on day 0 of AZD1222 vaccination. All receptors come from an adult in good health. Both conserved end residues are part of each CDR3. A D gene is named only where the DNA matches it firmly. A clone size is listed for some rows: how often the clone was seen (once, few, many), or a class if it is expanded.

>TRBV10-3|.|TRBJ1-1|.
TGTGCCAGTGGAGGGAACACTGAAGCTTTCTTT
CASGGNTEAFF
>TRBV19|.|TRBJ1-1|few
TGTGCCAGTAGTAGGGCCGGGGGCACTGAAGCTTTCTTT
CASSRAGGTEAFF
>TRBV12-3/TRBV12-4|TRBD1|TRBJ2-3|.
TGTGCCAGCAGTCATCGACAGGGCACGCAGTATTTT
CASSHRQGTQYF
>TRBV11-2|.|TRBJ1-4|.
TGTGCCAGCAGCACCGTGGCAGGGGTAGGCGAAAAACTGTTTTTT
CASSTVAGVGEKLFF
>TRBV4-1|TRBD1|TRBJ1-1|.
TGCGCCAGCAGCGCTCTACAGGGGAGCGCTTTCTTT
CASSALQGSAFF
>TRBV6-6|.|TRBJ1-3|.
TGTGCCAGCAGTTACTTATACAGGATCTCTGGAAACACCATATATTTT
CASSYLYRISGNTIYF
>TRBV2|.|TRBJ1-2|once
TGTGCCAGCAGAAATGGGGGGGACTATGGCTACACCTTC
CASRNGGDYGYTF
>TRBV6-5|.|TRBJ1-2|.
TGTGCCAGCACGGTCCACAAGGGCTACACCTTC
CASTVHKGYTF
>TRBV2|TRBD2|TRBJ2-3|.
TGTGCCAGCAGTGAACTCACCGGGGGGGGGCGGTATACGCAGTATTTT
CASSELTGGGRYTQYF
>TRBV11-2|.|TRBJ1-4|once
TGTGCCAGCAGCTCGATGGGTAAAGCTAATGAAAAACTGTTTTTT
CASSSMGKANEKLFF
>TRBV19|TRBD1|TRBJ1-2|.
TGTGCCAGTAGTTATAGGTCGACAGGGACAACTAACTATGGCTACACCTTC
CASSYRSTGTTNYGYTF
>TRBV12-5|.|TRBJ2-4|.
TGTGCTAGTGGTTCGGAGGGGCTTAGAGGGAGTCAGTACTTC
CASGSEGLRGSQYF
>TRBV9|.|TRBJ2-7|.
TGTGCCAGCGGAGGAGAATCCGAGCAGTACTTC
CASGGESEQYF
>TRBV7-6|.|TRBJ1-1|.
TGTGCCAGCAGCTCGCAACAGGAGATGAACACTGAAGCTTTCTTT
CASSSQQEMNTEAFF
>TRBV7-6|.|TRBJ1-3|.
TGTGCCAGCAGCCCGCCCGGTTGGGCAGGGGACGGAAACACCATATATTTT
CASSPPGWAGDGNTIYF
>TRBV9|.|TRBJ1-6|.
TGTGCCAGCAGCGTCGACAGAGAATCACCCCTCCACTTT
CASSVDRESPLHF
>TRBV9|.|TRBJ1-2|.
TGTGCCAGCAGCGTTAAAATACAGGGAGATGAATATGGCTACACCTTC
CASSVKIQGDEYGYTF
>TRBV18|.|TRBJ2-1|.
TGTGCCAGCTCACCAAGAAGGTCGAGCGACCACTCCTACAATGAGCAGTTCTTC
CASSPRRSSDHSYNEQFF
>TRBV6-1|.|TRBJ1-2|.
TGTGCCAGCAGTGAAACCGGGACATTGGGGTATGGCTACACCTTC
CASSETGTLGYGYTF
>TRBV6-1|TRBD2|TRBJ2-1|once
TGTGCCAGCAGTGAAGGGCTACGGACTAGCGGGGCCTACAATGAGCAGTTCTTC
CASSEGLRTSGAYNEQFF
>TRBV11-2|.|TRBJ1-1|.
TGTGCCAGCAGCTTCGAGCCCCCGGATAACCGGACTGAAGCTTTCTTT
CASSFEPPDNRTEAFF
>TRBV5-1|TRBD1|TRBJ2-5|once
TGCGCCAGCAGCTTGGGGACAGGGCAATTTCTGGAGACCCAGTACTTC
CASSLGTGQFLETQYF
>TRBV18|.|TRBJ1-2|.
TGTGCCAGCTCACCAGGGCAGAACTATGGCTACACCTTC
CASSPGQNYGYTF
>TRBV4-1|TRBD2|TRBJ2-4|.
TGCGCCAGCAGCCAAGGGAGACAAGCGGGGGTAGCCAAAAACATTCAGTACTTC
CASSQGRQAGVAKNIQYF
>TRBV9|.|TRBJ1-2|.
TGTGCCAGCAGCCTCCGGGAGCATTCTAACTATGGCTACACCTTC
CASSLREHSNYGYTF
>TRBV6-2/TRBV6-3|.|TRBJ2-3|few
TGTGCCAGCAGCTTCGGACTACGCACAGATACGCAGTATTTT
CASSFGLRTDTQYF
>TRBV15|TRBD1|TRBJ1-4|once
TGTGCCACCAGCGCAGGGACAGGGGGCGTTGAAAAACTGTTTTTT
CATSAGTGGVEKLFF
>TRBV7-2|.|TRBJ2-4|.
TGTGCCAGCAGCTCGCCGGGGGCTGGGGTTCAGTACTTC
CASSSPGAGVQYF
>TRBV6-1|.|TRBJ1-6|.
TGTGCCAGCAGTGAAGACAGGAATTCACCCCTCCACTTT
CASSEDRNSPLHF
>TRBV13|.|TRBJ1-1|.
TGTGCCAGCAGCTTATCAGGGTGGGTCACTGAAGCTTTCTTT
CASSLSGWVTEAFF
>TRBV11-3|.|TRBJ1-2|.
TGTGCCAGCAGCTTAGGTCAGGGGCAGGTCTATGGCTACACCTTC
CASSLGQGQVYGYTF
>TRBV5-5|.|TRBJ1-2|.
TGTGCCAGCAGGATAGGACAGAACTATGGCTACACCTTC
CASRIGQNYGYTF
>TRBV21-1|.|TRBJ1-1|.
TGTGCCAGCAGCAAATCCACCTACTGGGGCATTCATTTCATGAACACTGAAGCTTTCTTT
CASSKSTYWGIHFMNTEAFF
>TRBV5-4|.|TRBJ1-4|.
TGTGCCAGCAGCCGTGGTGGGTCAACTAATGAAAAACTGTTTTTT
CASSRGGSTNEKLFF